This TCR beta chain was identified during a study of memory CD4+ T cells and cytomegalovirus serostatus. Study overall: Of the healthy Belgian adults, nine or ten were CMV seropositive and 20 to 25 seronegative.

Libraries were prepared by immunoSEQ multiplex PCR; TCRdb keeps only in-frame clonotypes and omits some of them. The sample has 50,000 to 65,000 clones; roughly 80% are singletons. Trimming took 2 bases from V and 2 from J, leaving 9 bases between them. The germline gives CDR1 GTSNPN, CDR2 SVGIG (reference sequence). This CDR3 contains 13 residues. Single viable CD3+CD4+CD8-CD45RO+ cells were sorted as the memory CD4+ T cells. General study results and limits: The CMV-associated TCR signature appears largely within the CD4+ memory repertoire.

With respect to this clone: The antigen remains undetermined.

The clonotype was recovered from an adult in good health and CMV-seronegative. Sequences were obtained from memory CD4+ T cells from blood. The chain couples TRBV30 to TRBJ1-1; tentatively, D is TRBD1 (5 bases). DNA for the CDR3: TGTGCCTGGAGTTCTAGGGGAAACACTGAAGCTTTCTTT. It specifies CAWSSRGNTEAFF.